The 32 T cell receptor beta chains presented below share a single source sample, sequenced in a study of blood T cell repertoires in COVID-19. The protocol was immunoSEQ multiplex PCR, while the TCRdb copy is restricted to in-frame clones and leaves out a portion. Of about 73,000 clones listed, 75% to 90% were seen once; the top ten hold roughly 2.5%. Sequenced material: peripheral blood. These receptors came from a man older than 75 with active or convalescent COVID-19.

The chain carries TRBV13 and TRBJ2-7; 9 nucleotides agree with TRBD1. V lost 4 bases, J lost 3 bases, and 4 bases stayed unmatched. Germline loops: CDR1 PRHDT, CDR2 FYEKMQ (reference sequence). The CDR3 is 14 amino acids. CDR3 loop: CASSSGTGNYEQYF. DNA for the CDR3: TGTGCCAGCAGCTCCGGGACAGGGAACTACGAGCAGTACTTC. Using reference TRBV13 and TRBJ2-7 for the parts outside the CDR3, the full variable domain is AAGVIQSPRHLIKEKRETATLKCYPIPRHDTVYWYQQGPGQDPQFLISFYEKMQSDKGSIPDRFSAQQFSDYHSELNMSSLELGDSALYFCASSSGTGNYEQYFGPGTRLTVT.

In its sample, this clone was seen once. The V gene is TRBV10-1, the J gene TRBJ2-1; 8 bases match TRBD2. The CDR3 covers 15 residues. Germline loops: CDR1 WNHNN, CDR2 SYGVQD (reference sequence). Trimming took 0 bases from V and 9 from J; bases not matched to a gene: 7. This CDR3 is CASSESRGRNPEQFF. CDR3 nucleotide sequence: TGCGCCAGCAGTGAGTCACGCGGGAGGAATCCTGAGCAGTTCTTC.

The chain joins TRBV5-4 to TRBJ2-3; D is undetermined. Germline values: CDR1 SGHNT, CDR2 YYREEE (reference sequence). V was shortened by 7 bases and J by 0 bases, with 6 bases between the two germline ends. The CDR3 has 12 amino acids. This chain's CDR3 is CASSRSTDTQYF. The CDR3 region has the DNA TGTGCCAGCTCGCGGAGCACAGATACGCAGTATTTT.

The chain carries TRBV7-6 and TRBJ2-7; D gene unclear. The germline CDR1 and CDR2 sequences are SGHVS and FNYEAQ. Trimming took off 1 base at V and 7 bases at J, with 11 bases between the two ends. This CDR3 is 13 amino acids long. The CDR3 bases are TGTGCCAGCAGCTTAGTTCCCCGAGATGAGCAGTACTTC. Protein sequence: CASSLVPRDEQYF.

The CDR3 spells CAWSVPTGGNSPLHF. CDR3 DNA sequence: TGTGCCTGGAGTGTACCGACAGGTGGGAATTCACCCCTCCACTTT. The chain combines TRBV30 with TRBJ1-6; D possibly corresponds to TRBD1 (6 bases). The CDR3 has 15 residues. With 0 bases removed from V and 7 bases from J, the gap between germline ends came to 13 bases. Germline loops: CDR1 GTSNPN, CDR2 SVGIG (reference sequence).

The rearrangement joins TRBV10-3 to TRBJ2-2, with TRBD2 identical over 11 bases. CDR1 and CDR2 from the germline V gene are ENHRY and SYGVKD. J was trimmed by 7 bases and V by 0 bases; bases with no gene match: 4. The CDR3 totals 16 residues. The DNA of the CDR3 is TGTGCCATCAGTGAGTCAGGAGGACTAGCGGGCGGGGAGCTGTTTTTT. This gives the protein CAISESGGLAGGELFF.

This clone was found a few times. The V call is TRBV2, the J call TRBJ1-1; TRBD1 matches at 7 bases. Germline V gene lookup returns CDR1 SNHLY and CDR2 FYNNEI. This CDR3 region has 14 residues. V was pared by 5 bases and J by 6 bases, with 9 bases of the junction left unmatched. CDR3 sequence (DNA): TGTGCCAGCAGTAAATTCACAGGGGACGCTGAAGCTTTCTTT. Translation gives CASSKFTGDAEAFF.

The rearrangement links TRBV10-3 to TRBJ1-6, with D uncertain. The CDR3 is made up of 13 amino acids. The V end lost 10 bases, the J end lost 6 bases, and 13 bases lay between the germline ends. From germline, CDR1 is ENHRY and CDR2 SYGVKD. CDR3 loop: CATEGNGNSPLHF. As DNA, the CDR3 is TGTGCCACGGAGGGCAACGGTAATTCACCCCTCCACTTT.

The V and J genes are TRBV6-2 or TRBV6-3 and TRBJ2-7; TRBD1 matches 10 bases. The CDR3 consists of 14 residues. With 4 bases clipped from V and 7 bases from J, the junction kept 7 bases outside the gene matches. Germline V gene lookup returns CDR1 MNHEY and CDR2 SVGEGT. Here the CDR3 DNA reads TGTGCCAGCAGTTTCCGGGACAGGGGCTGGGAGCAGTACTTC. Residues: CASSFRDRGWEQYF.

This clone was seen a few times. This rearrangement joins TRBV19 to TRBJ1-3; maybe TRBD1 (5 bases). Germline CDR1 is LNHDA and CDR2 is SQIVND (reference sequence). V shed 8 bases and J shed 3 bases, with 11 bases lying between them. The CDR3 length is 13 residues. The CDR3 DNA sequence: TGTGCCAGTTTGCAGCAGGGTGGAAACACCATATATTTT. Protein: CASLQQGGNTIYF.

The J gene is TRBJ1-3, the V gene TRBV2; D is unresolved. The CDR3 is 15 residues long. V was pared by 3 bases and J by 0 bases, with 9 bases between. Germline loops: CDR1 SNHLY, CDR2 FYNNEI. The CDR3 region has the DNA TGTGCCAGCAGTGAGGGAGTCAGCTCTGGAAACACCATATATTTT. Residues: CASSEGVSSGNTIYF.

V and J are TRBV18 and TRBJ2-7; 7 bases line up with TRBD2. V lost 0 bases, J lost 3 bases, and 11 bases stayed unmatched. CDR1 is KGHSH, CDR2 LQKENI, per germline. This CDR3 comprises 17 residues. DNA of the CDR3: TGTGCCAGCTCACCACCCAAGGGGCAGCGGGGATTCTACGAGCAGTACTTC. Translation gives CASSPPKGQRGFYEQYF. Full variable domain (outside the CDR3, taken from reference TRBV18 and TRBJ2-7): NAGVMQNPRHLVRRRGQEARLRCSPMKGHSHVYWYRQLPEEGLKFMVYLQKENIIDESGMPKERFSAEFPKEGPSILRIQQVVRGDSAAYFCASSPPKGQRGFYEQYFGPGTRLTVT.

The V gene is TRBV5-1, the J gene TRBJ2-7; a possible D gene is TRBD1 (6 bases). Looked up from germline, CDR1 is SGHRS and CDR2 is YFSETQ. CDR3 length: 15 residues. The V and J ends lost 0 bases and 2 bases respectively, with 12 bases between them. CDR3 bases: TGCGCCAGCAGCTTGGTGGACAGCACCACCTACGAGCAGTACTTC. It specifies CASSLVDSTTYEQYF.

This chain links TRBV29-1 with TRBJ1-1; TRBD1 is a possible D gene (5 bases). This CDR3 comprises 11 residues. Germline CDR1 SQVTM, CDR2 ANQGSEA. The ends were cut back, 5 bases at V and 4 bases at J, with 8 bases in the middle. The CDR3 region has the DNA TGCAGCGTTCATGACAGCACTGAAGCTTTCTTT. Translated: CSVHDSTEAFF.

The chain combines TRBV6-2 or TRBV6-3 with TRBJ2-2; possibly TRBD1 for D (6 bases). From germline, CDR1 is MNHEY and CDR2 SVGEGT. The CDR3 has 14 residues. Trimming took off 0 bases at V and 5 bases at J, with 7 bases between the two ends. The CDR3 loop reads CASSYSRGTGELFF. The CDR3 DNA reads TGTGCCAGCAGTTACTCGAGGGGGACCGGGGAGCTGTTTTTT.

The rearrangement uses TRBV19 and TRBJ1-1; weak D call: TRBD1 (6 bases). Per the germline V gene, CDR1 is LNHDA and CDR2 is SQIVND (reference sequence). V was shortened by 6 bases and J by 1 base, with 12 bases between the two germline ends. CDR3 length: 14 amino acids. The DNA for the CDR3 is TGTGCCAGTAGGGGTGGACAGAGGAACACTGAAGCTTTCTTT. Residues: CASRGGQRNTEAFF.

This chain links TRBV4-2 with TRBJ2-1, with D perhaps assigned TRBD1 or TRBD2 (5 bases each). Trimming pared 6 bases from V and 7 bases from J, leaving 7 bases between. This CDR3 spans 11 amino acids. Germline V CDR1 and CDR2: LGHNA, YNFKEQ. CDR3 region: CASRGENEQFF. The CDR3 DNA reads TGTGCCAGCAGGGGGGAGAATGAGCAGTTCTTC.

The CDR3: CASSFPGQGTSYEQYF. The CDR3 bases are TGTGCCAGCAGCTTCCCGGGACAGGGGACATCCTACGAGCAGTACTTC. This chain joins TRBV6-6 and TRBJ2-7, with 10 bases that match TRBD1. CDR1 MNHNY and CDR2 SVGAGI come from the germline V gene (reference sequence). The junction had 9 bases not matched to a gene; V was cut back by 6 bases and J by 1 base. The CDR3 length is 16 residues.

This chain links TRBV3-1 (or the pseudogene TRBV3-2) with TRBJ2-6, with D perhaps matching TRBD1 (7 bases). This CDR3 contains 16 residues. From germline, CDR1 is LGHDT and CDR2 YNNKEL (reference sequence). V lost 4 bases to trimming and J lost 5 bases, with 15 bases between them. This CDR3 is CASSRTGAGWANVLTF. The CDR3 region has the DNA TGTGCCAGCAGCCGAACAGGGGCGGGATGGGCCAACGTCCTGACTTTC.

The rearrangement uses TRBV18 and TRBJ2-3; 7 bases match TRBD1. In germline, CDR1 is KGHSH, CDR2 LQKENI. This CDR3 is built from 13 residues. V trimming: 4 bases; J trimming: 4 bases; junction bases outside the gene matches: 2. Written as DNA, the CDR3 is TGTGCCAGCTCACACAGGGGAGCAGATACGCAGTATTTT. Translated, it gives CASSHRGADTQYF.

This rearrangement joins TRBV4-2 to TRBJ2-1, with 8 bases identical to TRBD2. CDR1 and CDR2 (germline): LGHNA, YNFKEQ. The CDR3 runs to 15 residues. Trimming cost V 5 bases and J 7 bases; bases outside gene matches: 10. The CDR3 coding sequence is TGTGCCAGCAGCGTCCGCAGCGGGAGTTATAATGAGCAGTTCTTC. It translates to CASSVRSGSYNEQFF.

The rearrangement joins TRBV7-9 to TRBJ2-3, with D uncertain. Germline-derived CDR1 and CDR2 are SEHNR and FQNEAQ (reference sequence). V gave up 3 bases and J gave up 8 bases, with 12 bases separating them. The CDR3 consists of 13 residues. The CDR3 protein is CASSFIGRSTQYF. The CDR3 DNA reads TGTGCCAGCAGCTTTATTGGTAGAAGTACGCAGTATTTT.

The chain employs TRBV6-1 and TRBJ2-6; a weak D match, TRBD2 (5 bases). V lost 2 bases to trimming and J lost 4 bases, with 9 bases between them. This CDR3 contains 15 residues. Germline values: CDR1 MNHNS, CDR2 SASEGT. CDR3 in amino acids: CASSERGAGANVLTF. CDR3 sequence (DNA): TGTGCCAGCAGTGAACGGGGTGCCGGGGCCAACGTCCTGACTTTC.

The table lists this clone with a count of one. The chain combines TRBV11-2 with TRBJ2-7; 8 bases are a match to TRBD1. Trimming took 1 base from V and 5 from J; bases not matched to a gene: 4. CDR3 length: 14 amino acids. CDR1 is SGHAT and CDR2 is FQNNGV in the germline V gene. The DNA for the CDR3 is TGTGCCAGCAGCTTAGGGACAGGGACCAACGAGCAGTACTTC. Translation gives CASSLGTGTNEQYF.

This chain joins TRBV4-1 and TRBJ2-5; TRBD1 matches 7 bases. The length of the CDR3 is 17 residues. After removal of 2 bases from V and 5 bases from J, the junction contained 14 bases not matched to a gene. Germline V gene data show CDR1 as MGHRA and CDR2 as YSYEKL. CDR3 in DNA: TGCGCCAGCAGCCAAACTGGCACAGGGGACACCAGGGAGACCCAGTACTTC. This codes for CASSQTGTGDTRETQYF.

V gene TRBV5-4 combines with J gene TRBJ1-1, with D possibly matching TRBD1 (6 bases). Deletions cut 4 bases from V and 1 base from J, with 17 bases between. The CDR3 is made up of 16 amino acids. Germline V gives CDR1 SGHNT, CDR2 YYREEE (reference sequence). CDR3 nucleotide sequence: TGTGCCAGCAGCCAACGGGGGGGGCGCGGGAACACTGAAGCTTTCTTT. As protein: CASSQRGGRGNTEAFF.

The DNA for the CDR3 is TGTGCCAGCAGGCGGAACGAAGCTTTCTTT. Amino acids: CASRRNEAFF. The gene calls are TRBV28 and TRBJ1-1; D unresolved. Trimming took 6 bases from V and 8 from J, leaving 7 bases between them. Germline CDR1 MDHEN, CDR2 SYDVKM. CDR3 length equals 10 residues. The variable domain in full, with the rest retrieved from reference TRBV28 and TRBJ1-1, is DVKVTQSSRYLVKRTGEKVFLECVQDMDHENMFWYRQDPGLGLRLIYFSYDVKMKEKGDIPEGYSVSREKKERFSLILESASTNQTSMYLCASRRNEAFFGQGTRLTVV.

This clone was seen a few times. The chain is built from TRBV2 and TRBJ2-7; D not resolved. The V gene lost 3 bases and the J gene lost 2 bases, with 8 bases spanning the gap. The CDR3 length is 13 residues. Germline V CDR1 and CDR2: SNHLY, FYNNEI. CDR3 bases: TGTGCCAGCAGTGAGACAAGAGCCTACGAGCAGTACTTC. It codes for CASSETRAYEQYF.

In its sample, this clone was seen once. The J gene is TRBJ1-1, the V gene TRBV18; 8 bases match TRBD1. V dropped 3 bases and J dropped 0; count of bases not matched to a gene: 3. Germline assignment: CDR1 KGHSH and CDR2 LQKENI. The CDR3 consists of 15 residues. CDR3 nucleotide sequence: TGTGCCAGCTCACCTTCGACAGGGGTGAACACTGAAGCTTTCTTT. It translates to CASSPSTGVNTEAFF.

This clone appeared once. V gene TRBV6-2 or TRBV6-3 combines with J gene TRBJ2-6, with a weak D call TRBD2 (7 bases). The V and J ends lost 2 bases and 2 bases respectively, with 22 bases between them. This CDR3 comprises 20 residues. Germline lookup yields CDR1 MNHEY and CDR2 SVGEGT. The chain's CDR3 is CASSYPGRRNRDPGANVLTF. CDR3 sequence (DNA): TGTGCCAGCAGTTACCCCGGGAGGAGGAACAGGGACCCTGGGGCCAACGTCCTGACTTTC.

The CDR3 here is CASSPTLGRTDSSGNTIYF. CDR3 bases: TGTGCCAGCAGCCCCACTTTGGGGAGGACCGATAGCTCTGGAAACACCATATATTTT. The chain carries TRBV3-1 (or the pseudogene TRBV3-2) and TRBJ1-3; D is unresolved. V dropped 4 bases and J dropped 0 bases, with 22 bases sitting between them. Germline V CDR1 and CDR2: LGHDT, YNNKEL (reference sequence). The CDR3 loop spans 19 amino acids.

The rearrangement links TRBV4-2 to TRBJ2-2; 12 bases line up with TRBD2. Germline V gene sequence: CDR1 LGHNA, CDR2 YNFKEQ. This CDR3 spans 17 amino acids. V shed 1 base and J 4 bases; nucleotides not matched to a gene: 4. The CDR3 protein is CASSQASGRGSTGELFF. The CDR3, as DNA: TGTGCCAGCAGCCAAGCTAGCGGGAGGGGGAGCACCGGGGAGCTGTTTTTT.